This passage covers 3 T cell receptor beta chains from one sample sequenced in a study of blood T cell repertoires in COVID-19. This table comes from immunoSEQ multiplex PCR, and its TCRdb copy is limited to in-frame clones, with some not included. The table shows 130,000 to 150,000 clones, with about 84% occurring only once. The sequenced sample consisted of peripheral blood. The receptors originated from a human donor in a cohort sampled during active COVID-19.

The V and J genes are TRBV10-3 and TRBJ2-1, with 8 bases fitting TRBD1. The CDR3 extends over 14 amino acids. V shed 4 bases, J shed 8 bases, and the junction held 7 bases outside the gene matches. Per germline, CDR1 ENHRY and CDR2 SYGVKD. The CDR3 protein is CAISVQGARDEQFF. CDR3 in DNA: TGTGCCATCAGTGTTCAGGGGGCTCGTGATGAGCAGTTCTTC.

The chain links TRBV6-2 or TRBV6-3 to TRBJ2-4; 14 bases agree with TRBD2. V was pared by 6 bases and J by 1 base, with 14 bases of the junction left unmatched. Looked up from germline, CDR1 is MNHEY and CDR2 is SVGEGT. CDR3 length equals 20 residues. The DNA of the CDR3 is TGTGCCAGCAGCTCGCACGGGACTAGCGGGGGTAGATGGGCCAAAAACATTCAGTACTTC. Amino acids: CASSSHGTSGGRWAKNIQYF.

The chain joins TRBV18 to TRBJ2-1; 7 bases are shared with TRBD2. The germline gives CDR1 KGHSH, CDR2 LQKENI. CDR3 length: 14 amino acids. V gave up 4 bases and J gave up 0 bases; unmatched junction bases: 0. The CDR3 nucleotides read TGTGCCAGCTCACGGACTAGCTCCTACAATGAGCAGTTCTTC. This translates into CASSRTSSYNEQFF. Full variable domain (outside the CDR3, taken from reference TRBV18 and TRBJ2-1): NAGVMQNPRHLVRRRGQEARLRCSPMKGHSHVYWYRQLPEEGLKFMVYLQKENIIDESGMPKERFSAEFPKEGPSILRIQQVVRGDSAAYFCASSRTSSYNEQFFGPGTRLTVL.